Each of the 28 T cell receptor beta chains below was sequenced from the same sample in a study of cytotoxic CD8 clonotypes in ibrutinib-treated CLL. Repertoires were generated with immunoSEQ multiplex PCR, while TCRdb's copy carries only in-frame clones and drops some. The table records about 140,000 clones, 85% to 95% of them present only once. Specimen: PBMCs, collected after 12 months of ibrutinib treatment. Receptors originate from a human donor with chronic lymphocytic leukemia.

The chain couples TRBV19 to TRBJ2-2; the match to TRBD1 covers 8 bases. Germline V gene data show CDR1 as LNHDA and CDR2 as SQIVND (reference sequence). V dropped 4 bases and J dropped 1; count of bases not matched to a gene: 5. CDR3 length: 16 residues. DNA for the CDR3: TGTGCCAGTAGTACCGGGACAGGCGAGAACACCGGGGAGCTGTTTTTT. It specifies CASSTGTGENTGELFF.

This chain connects TRBV10-1 to TRBJ1-3; 7 bases are a match to TRBD1. Germline CDR1 WNHNN, CDR2 SYGVQD (reference sequence). V shed 5 bases and J 10 bases; nucleotides not matched to a gene: 14. The CDR3 length is 15 residues. The CDR3 DNA reads as TGCGCCAGCAGTACCATCGACAGGGAAGTCTCGACCATATATTTT. Amino acids: CASSTIDREVSTIYF.

The chain couples TRBV18 to TRBJ1-2; D not resolved. Germline V gene data show CDR1 as KGHSH and CDR2 as LQKENI. Trimming removed 6 bases from V and 6 bases from J, with 20 bases in between. CDR3 length equals 15 residues. This CDR3 is CASSLRPGRGDGYTF. CDR3 bases: TGTGCCAGCTCCCTCAGGCCAGGCCGAGGAGATGGCTACACCTTC. The whole variable domain, remainder taken from reference TRBV18 and TRBJ1-2, is NAGVMQNPRHLVRRRGQEARLRCSPMKGHSHVYWYRQLPEEGLKFMVYLQKENIIDESGMPKERFSAEFPKEGPSILRIQQVVRGDSAAYFCASSLRPGRGDGYTFGSGTRLTVV.

This clone showed up just once. The chain recombines TRBV5-1 with TRBJ2-1; 12 bases fit TRBD2. Germline CDR1 is SGHRS and CDR2 is YFSETQ. This CDR3 contains 20 residues. Trimming at V came to 0 bases and at J to 6 bases, leaving 16 bases not matched to a gene. The chain's CDR3 is CASSLAPSGRGISSGNEQFF. CDR3 coding DNA: TGCGCCAGCAGCTTGGCTCCTAGCGGGAGGGGTATTAGTAGCGGCAATGAGCAGTTCTTC. Looking up the rest from reference TRBV5-1 and TRBJ2-1 gives the full variable domain: KAGVTQTPRYLIKTRGQQVTLSCSPISGHRSVSWYQQTPGQGLQFLFEYFSETQRNKGNFPGRFSGRQFSNSRSEMNVSTLELGDSALYLCASSLAPSGRGISSGNEQFFGPGTRLTVL.

The chain employs TRBV6-5 and TRBJ1-1; D gene ambiguous. CDR1 is MNHEY, CDR2 SVGAGI, per germline. This CDR3 region has 11 residues. V dropped 4 bases and J dropped 5 bases, with 5 bases sitting between them. In nucleotides, the CDR3 is TGTGCCAGCAGTTTCGAAACTGAAGCTTTCTTT. It translates to CASSFETEAFF.

The rearrangement uses TRBV18 and TRBJ2-3; D is perhaps TRBD1 (9 bases). Germline values: CDR1 KGHSH, CDR2 LQKENI. Deletions cut 4 bases from V and 7 bases from J, with 21 bases between. The CDR3 runs to 16 residues. The CDR3 protein is CASSLSGTGTRNTQYF. The CDR3 DNA follows: TGTGCCAGCTCACTCTCCGGGACAGGGACTAGAAATACGCAGTATTTT.

V gene TRBV19 combines with J gene TRBJ1-1; perhaps TRBD1 as D (6 bases). V was cut by 6 bases and J by 0 bases, with 8 bases left in between. CDR3 size: 13 residues. Germline CDR1 is LNHDA and CDR2 is SQIVND (reference sequence). The CDR3 reads CASRQGLNTEAFF. CDR3 nucleotide sequence: TGTGCCAGTAGACAGGGATTGAACACTGAAGCTTTCTTT.

This sequence joins TRBV6-6 and TRBJ2-7; 13 bases line up with TRBD2. The CDR3 is 15 amino acids. The germline gives CDR1 MNHNY, CDR2 SVGAGI (reference sequence). Germline trimming cut 4 bases from V and 2 bases from J; bases unmatched to any gene: 2. The CDR3 loop reads CASSSGTSGAYEQYF. Here the CDR3 DNA reads TGTGCCAGCAGTTCCGGGACTAGCGGGGCCTACGAGCAGTACTTC.

V and J are TRBV30 and TRBJ1-4; TRBD1 agrees at 7 bases. V trimming: 3 bases; J trimming: 4 bases; junction bases outside the gene matches: 8. Germline loops: CDR1 GTSNPN, CDR2 SVGIG (reference sequence). The CDR3 is 15 residues long. The CDR3 protein is CAWSAWTGINEKLFF. As DNA, the CDR3 is TGTGCCTGGAGCGCTTGGACAGGAATTAATGAAAAACTGTTTTTT.

CDR3 DNA sequence: TGCGCCAGCAGGCATACAGGGGAAGGCACTGAAGCTTTCTTT. Protein: CASRHTGEGTEAFF. The chain employs TRBV4-1 and TRBJ1-1; 7 bases agree with TRBD1. CDR3 length: 14 residues. Trimming at V came to 6 bases and at J to 4 bases, leaving 8 bases not matched to a gene. Germline lookup yields CDR1 MGHRA and CDR2 YSYEKL.

The chain is built from TRBV15 and TRBJ1-2; D is ambiguous. CDR3 length equals 12 residues. V was pared by 4 bases and J by 4 bases, with 7 bases between. Germline values: CDR1 LNHNV, CDR2 YYDKDF (reference sequence). The CDR3 coding sequence is TGTGCCACCAGCAAAGTTCCCTATGGCTACACCTTC. It is translated as CATSKVPYGYTF.

Points on this clone: One junction end disagrees with the germline gene, perhaps due to a read error. This chain links TRBV7-3 with TRBJ2-7, with a possible D match to TRBD2 (6 bases). The CDR3 covers 14 residues. CDR1 and CDR2 from the germline V gene are SGHTA and FQGTGA. This CDR3 reads CASSRKSPGGDWNF. CDR3 DNA: TGTGCCAGCAGCCGTAAATCTCCCGGGGGAGATTGGAACTTC.

The gene calls are TRBV7-8 and TRBJ2-7; D is ambiguous. Deletions cut 6 bases from V and 3 bases from J, with 6 bases between. This CDR3 comprises 11 residues. Per the germline V gene, CDR1 is SGHVS and CDR2 is FQNEAQ. CDR3 nucleotides: TGTGCCAGCAGACAGAACTACGAGCAGTACTTC. Encoded protein: CASRQNYEQYF.

This sequence joins TRBV6-5 and TRBJ1-2; possibly TRBD1 for D (6 bases). Between the trimmed V and J ends, which lost 0 bases and 5 bases, there was a span of 10 bases. In germline, CDR1 is MNHEY, CDR2 SVGAGI. This CDR3 is 14 amino acids long. The CDR3 sequence: CASSYSYTGYGYTF. The CDR3 DNA reads as TGTGCCAGCAGTTACTCTTACACAGGGTATGGCTACACCTTC.

J is TRBJ2-2 and V is TRBV7-3; D is possibly TRBD2 (5 bases). The CDR3 sequence is 13 residues long. V was pared by 1 base and J by 7 bases, with 7 bases between. The germline V gene encodes CDR1 SGHTA and CDR2 FQGTGA. The CDR3 DNA follows: TGTGCCAGCAGCTTAAGGGGAGACGGGGAGCTGTTTTTT. This encodes CASSLRGDGELFF.

The V and J genes are TRBV2 and TRBJ1-2; D gene ambiguous. V was shortened by 8 bases and J by 4 bases, with 8 bases between the two germline ends. This CDR3 has 11 amino acids. The germline V gene has CDR1 SNHLY and CDR2 FYNNEI. The CDR3 loop is CASPQPYGYTF. DNA for the CDR3: TGTGCCAGCCCGCAGCCCTATGGCTACACCTTC.

This clone was picked up one time. The chain links TRBV13 to TRBJ1-3, with D hard to call. Germline CDR1 is PRHDT and CDR2 is FYEKMQ (reference sequence). The CDR3 is made up of 17 amino acids. Trimming stripped 4 bases from V and 0 bases from J, with 16 bases between. The CDR3 reads CASSSIQKSSSGNTIYF. CDR3 in DNA: TGTGCCAGCAGCTCGATCCAGAAGTCTAGCTCTGGAAACACCATATATTTT. The complete variable domain, with remaining parts taken from reference TRBV13 and TRBJ1-3, reads AAGVIQSPRHLIKEKRETATLKCYPIPRHDTVYWYQQGPGQDPQFLISFYEKMQSDKGSIPDRFSAQQFSDYHSELNMSSLELGDSALYFCASSSIQKSSSGNTIYFGEGSWLTVV.

This clone was seen just once. The genes are TRBV7-3 and TRBJ2-7, with 7 bases fitting TRBD2. Germline trimming cut 1 base from V and 6 bases from J; bases unmatched to any gene: 9. This CDR3 comprises 15 residues. Germline V gene sequence: CDR1 SGHTA, CDR2 FQGTGA. This chain's CDR3 is CASSLSGGSMREQYF. The CDR3 DNA is TGTGCCAGCAGCTTAAGCGGCGGGAGTATGCGCGAGCAGTACTTC.

With regard to this clone: One junction end disagrees with the germline gene, perhaps due to a read error. The chain joins TRBV7-7 to TRBJ2-7; 11 bases are shared with TRBD1. CDR1 and CDR2 from the germline V gene are SSHAT and FNYEAQ (reference sequence). The CDR3 covers 13 residues. CDR3 sequence reads: CASSRDRGGEQYF. The CDR3 bases are TGTGCTAGCAGCCGGGACAGGGGGGGCGAGCAGTACTTC.

The chain carries TRBV11-2 and TRBJ2-7; possibly TRBD1 or TRBD2 for D (5 bases each). Germline V lookup: CDR1 SGHAT, CDR2 FQNNGV. With 4 bases removed from V and 6 bases from J, the gap between germline ends came to 19 bases. This CDR3 contains 15 residues. In DNA form, the CDR3 reads TGTGCCAGCAGCTCCCTGCAGGGACGTGTGGCCGAGCAGTACTTC. Protein sequence: CASSSLQGRVAEQYF.

The rearrangement joins TRBV6-5 to TRBJ2-5, with D maybe TRBD1 (6 bases). The CDR3 spans 12 residues. V was shortened by 6 bases and J by 3 bases, with 8 bases between the two germline ends. The germline CDR1 and CDR2 sequences are MNHEY and SVGAGI. The CDR3 reads CASRQGKETQYF. The DNA for the CDR3 is TGTGCCAGCAGACAGGGAAAAGAGACCCAGTACTTC.

CDR3 DNA: TGTGCCAGCAACAGTTGGGACAGGGACTCCTACGAGCAGTACTTC. Translation gives CASNSWDRDSYEQYF. The V and J genes are TRBV13 and TRBJ2-7; 9 bases align to TRBD1. The germline gives CDR1 PRHDT, CDR2 FYEKMQ (reference sequence). The V and J ends lost 7 bases and 0 bases, in that order; junction bases with no gene match: 7. The CDR3 extends over 15 amino acids.

This chain connects TRBV14 to TRBJ2-1; no firm D call. Per germline, CDR1 SGHDN and CDR2 FVKESK. The CDR3 extends over 12 amino acids. V shed 4 bases and J shed 6 bases, with 7 bases lying between them. CDR3 sequence: CASSLDGNEQFF. DNA of the CDR3: TGTGCCAGCAGCCTCGACGGCAATGAGCAGTTCTTC.

This rearrangement joins TRBV28 to TRBJ2-7; D perhaps matches TRBD2 (5 bases). With 3 bases removed from V and 5 bases from J, the gap between germline ends came to 11 bases. This CDR3 has 13 residues. CDR1 is MDHEN, CDR2 SYDVKM, per germline. CDR3 nucleotide sequence: TGTGCCAGCAGTTTCGTCGTGGGAGACGAGCAGTACTTC. Protein product: CASSFVVGDEQYF.

The gene calls are TRBV29-1 and TRBJ2-1; 16 bases are a match to TRBD2. This CDR3 spans 17 amino acids. J gave up 0 bases and V 5 bases, and 4 bases lay outside the gene matches. Germline CDR1 is SQVTM and CDR2 is ANQGSEA. In nucleotides, the CDR3 is TGCAGCGTTCCGGGACTAGCGGGAGGGAACTCCTACAATGAGCAGTTCTTC. Translating gives CSVPGLAGGNSYNEQFF.

The rearrangement uses TRBV2 and TRBJ2-5, with a weak D call TRBD2 (5 bases). The CDR3 has 16 residues. Trimming stripped 1 base from V and 3 bases from J, with 15 bases between. CDR1 and CDR2 (germline): SNHLY, FYNNEI. The CDR3 DNA sequence: TGTGCCAGCAGTGAAGGGCGGGCGCTTGGAGAAGAGACCCAGTACTTC. Its translation is CASSEGRALGEETQYF.

The V gene is TRBV27, the J gene TRBJ2-2, with D uncertain. The CDR3 extends over 13 amino acids. V was shortened by 3 bases and J by 1 base, with 3 bases between the two germline ends. Per the germline V gene, CDR1 is MNHEY and CDR2 is SMNVEV (reference sequence). CDR3 protein: CASSFLNTGELFF. The CDR3 DNA is TGTGCCAGCAGTTTCCTGAACACCGGGGAGCTGTTTTTT.

The chain employs TRBV2 and TRBJ2-3; D possibly uses TRBD1 or TRBD2 (5 bases each). V dropped 2 bases and J dropped 6 bases, with 18 bases sitting between them. The CDR3 loop spans 16 amino acids. Looked up from germline, CDR1 is SNHLY and CDR2 is FYNNEI. The CDR3 loop is CASSERGRITRDTQYF. The DNA for the CDR3 is TGTGCCAGCAGTGAAAGGGGACGCATAACTAGGGATACGCAGTATTTT.